This T cell receptor beta chain was identified during a study of blood T cell repertoires in COVID-19. Study background: Acute and convalescent COVID-19 specimens originated in the United States, Italy and Spain.

In the authors' workflow: How many nucleated cells were present was estimated from reference gene primer amplification. TCRdb's table, derived via immunoSEQ multiplex PCR, lists solely in-frame clones and lacks some. From that table come the V and J calls and clone size; the DNA was used to work out D and trimming. The repertoire holds under 110,000 clones, with approximately 80% as singletons. Germline loops: CDR1 SGDLS, CDR2 YYNGEE. The junction had 5 bases not matched to a gene; V was cut back by 3 bases and J by 5 bases. CDR3 size: 14 residues. The specimen was peripheral blood. The chain employs TRBV9 and TRBJ1-2, with 9 nucleotides matching TRBD1. This receptor was identified in a man aged 80 or over with COVID-19, enrolled during active disease. The CDR3 DNA is TGTGCCAGCAGCGGATACAGGGGGCTTTATGGCTACACCTTC. It yields the protein CASSGYRGLYGYTF.